This T cell receptor (beta chain) was sequenced in a study of blood T cells in healthy people across ages. In germline, CDR1 is KGHSH, CDR2 LQKENI. Deletions cut 5 bases from V and 3 bases from J, with 14 bases between. The CDR3 sequence is 14 residues long. Then a second PCR, running roughly 7 to 11 cycles, was carried out with a sample-barcoded 5' primer and a J-beta primer mix. TCRdb itself ran the 5' RACE reads through MiXCR, one entry per CDR3 protein. This table has about 640,000 distinct CDR3 sequences, 58% appearing once. This clonotype came up a few times. The sequencing sample was made of blood. V is TRBV18 and J is TRBJ2-7; D uncertain. The clonotype comes from a man between 60 and 75 years old in good health. The CDR3 nucleotides read TGTGCCAGCTCATTTTCCTCCAACGACTACGAGCAGTACTTC. The encoded protein is CASSFSSNDYEQYF.